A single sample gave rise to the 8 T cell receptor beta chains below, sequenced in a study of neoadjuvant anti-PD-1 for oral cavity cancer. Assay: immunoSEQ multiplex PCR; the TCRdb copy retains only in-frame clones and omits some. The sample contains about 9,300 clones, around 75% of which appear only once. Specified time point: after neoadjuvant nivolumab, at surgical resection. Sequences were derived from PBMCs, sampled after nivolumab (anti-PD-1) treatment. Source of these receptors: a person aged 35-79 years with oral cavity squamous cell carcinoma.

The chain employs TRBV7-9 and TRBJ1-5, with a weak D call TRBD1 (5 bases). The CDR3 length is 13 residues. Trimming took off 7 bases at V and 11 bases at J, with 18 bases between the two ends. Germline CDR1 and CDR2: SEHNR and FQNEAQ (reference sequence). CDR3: CASIPPGGSTQHF. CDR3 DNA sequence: TGTGCCAGCATCCCCCCGGGGGGATCGACCCAGCATTTT.

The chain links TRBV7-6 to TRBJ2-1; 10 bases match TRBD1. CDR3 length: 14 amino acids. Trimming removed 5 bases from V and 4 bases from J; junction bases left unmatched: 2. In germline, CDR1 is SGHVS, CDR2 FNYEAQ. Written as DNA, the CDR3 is TGTGCCAGCAGCCCGGACAGGGGGTACAATGAGCAGTTCTTC. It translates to CASSPDRGYNEQFF.

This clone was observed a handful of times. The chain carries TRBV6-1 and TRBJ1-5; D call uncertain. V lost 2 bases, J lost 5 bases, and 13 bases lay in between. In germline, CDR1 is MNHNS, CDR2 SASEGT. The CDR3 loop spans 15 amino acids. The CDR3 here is CASSEFDGGYQPQHF. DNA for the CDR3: TGTGCCAGCAGTGAATTTGACGGCGGGTATCAGCCCCAGCATTTT.

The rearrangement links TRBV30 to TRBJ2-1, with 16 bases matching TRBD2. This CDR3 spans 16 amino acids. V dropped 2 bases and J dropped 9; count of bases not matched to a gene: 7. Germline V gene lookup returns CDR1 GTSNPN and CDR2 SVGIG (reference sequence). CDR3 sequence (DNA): TGTGCCTGGAGTCCGGGACTAGCGGGAGGGTACGGTGAGCAGTTCTTC. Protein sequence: CAWSPGLAGGYGEQFF.

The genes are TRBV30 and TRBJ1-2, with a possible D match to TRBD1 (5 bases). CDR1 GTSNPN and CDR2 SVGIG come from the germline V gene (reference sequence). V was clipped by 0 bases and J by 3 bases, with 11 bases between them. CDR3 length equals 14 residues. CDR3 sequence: CAWSVAMGHYGYTF. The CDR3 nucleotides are TGTGCCTGGAGTGTTGCGATGGGGCACTATGGCTACACCTTC.

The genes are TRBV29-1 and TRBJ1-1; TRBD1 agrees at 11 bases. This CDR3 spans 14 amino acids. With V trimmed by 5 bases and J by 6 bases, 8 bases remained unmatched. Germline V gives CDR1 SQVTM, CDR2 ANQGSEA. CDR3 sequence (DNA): TGCAGCGTTACCCCTGGGGGACAGGGGGCTGAAGCTTTCTTT. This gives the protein CSVTPGGQGAEAFF.

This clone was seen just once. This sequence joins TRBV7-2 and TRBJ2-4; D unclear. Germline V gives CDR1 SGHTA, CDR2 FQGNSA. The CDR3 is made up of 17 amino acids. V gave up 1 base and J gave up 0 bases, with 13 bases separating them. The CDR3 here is CASSLDIRARAKNIQYF. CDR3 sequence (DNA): TGTGCCAGCAGCTTAGATATACGGGCAAGAGCCAAAAACATTCAGTACTTC.

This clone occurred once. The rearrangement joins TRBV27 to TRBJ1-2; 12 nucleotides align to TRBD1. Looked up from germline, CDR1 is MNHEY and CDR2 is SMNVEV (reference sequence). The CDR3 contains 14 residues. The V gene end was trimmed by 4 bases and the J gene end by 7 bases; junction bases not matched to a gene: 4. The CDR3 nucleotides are TGTGCCAGCAGTTGGGGACAGGGGGCGCGTGGCTACACCTTC. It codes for CASSWGQGARGYTF.